The 23 T cell receptor beta chains in this list originate from one sample, sequenced in a study of regulatory T cells in long-lasting Graves disease. Stated time point: newly diagnosed GD, antithyroid drugs for less than 3 months. From RNA extracted from PBMCs, the TCR library was made. CDR3 regions were amplified by Arm-PCR using iRepertoire HTBI primers to build TCR beta libraries. TCRdb called the multiplex PCR reads again in MiXCR, with one record for every CDR3 protein. Of about 240,000 distinct CDR3 sequences listed, 20% are singletons. The specimen was peripheral blood mononuclear cells (PBMCs), collected at new diagnosis, from a patient treated with antithyroid drugs. These receptors all come from a female donor with Graves disease.

The V call is TRBV4-3, the J call TRBJ2-3; 8 bases agree with TRBD2. The CDR3 extends over 15 amino acids. Germline V CDR1 and CDR2: LGHNA, YSLEER. The trim removed 0 bases at V and 6 bases at J, leaving 5 bases unmatched. The CDR3 protein is CASSQDGRGGDTQYF. The CDR3, as DNA: TGCGCCAGCAGCCAAGATGGACGGGGGGGGGATACGCAGTATTTT.

This clonotype was observed many times. V is TRBV2 and J is TRBJ1-1, with 8 nucleotides matching TRBD1. V dropped 2 bases and J dropped 1; count of bases not matched to a gene: 3. The CDR3 totals 15 residues. Germline CDR1 and CDR2: SNHLY and FYNNEI. The CDR3 bases are TGTGCCAGCAGTGAACAGGGGGCAGGGAACACTGAAGCTTTCTTT. Translation: CASSEQGAGNTEAFF. The full variable domain, rest sourced from reference TRBV2 and TRBJ1-1, is EPEVTQTPSHQVTQMGQEVILRCVPISNHLYFYWYRQILGQKVEFLVSFYNNEISEKSEIFDDQFSVERPDGSNFTLKIRSTKLEDSAMYFCASSEQGAGNTEAFFGQGTRLTVV.

The rearrangement uses TRBV19 and TRBJ2-1; TRBD2 matches at 8 bases. This CDR3 region has 16 residues. V gave up 4 bases and J gave up 4 bases; unmatched junction bases: 9. Germline-derived CDR1 and CDR2 are LNHDA and SQIVND (reference sequence). Here the CDR3 reads CASSNPPAGGYNEQFF. The CDR3 nucleotides are TGTGCCAGTAGTAACCCCCCGGCGGGGGGATACAATGAGCAGTTCTTC.

At least ten counts were recorded for this clonotype. The rearrangement links TRBV11-3 to TRBJ2-1; D call uncertain. The germline V and J ends were trimmed by 0 bases and 4 bases, with 13 bases remaining between them. This CDR3 region has 16 residues. CDR1 is SGHNT and CDR2 is YENEEA in the germline V gene. Here the CDR3 DNA reads TGTGCCAGCAGCTTAGATGCCCAACCACTATACAATGAGCAGTTCTTC. Its translation is CASSLDAQPLYNEQFF.

Ten or more counts support this clonotype. The chain links TRBV5-1 to TRBJ1-1; the D gene is possibly TRBD1 (5 bases). In germline, CDR1 is SGHRS, CDR2 YFSETQ. There are 14 residues in the CDR3. The V end lost 1 base, the J end lost 1 base, and 8 bases lay between the germline ends. This chain's CDR3 is CASSLSQGNTEAFF. The CDR3 DNA reads as TGCGCCAGCAGCTTGTCGCAGGGGAACACTGAAGCTTTCTTT.

This clonotype was seen a few times. V usage is TRBV19 and J usage is TRBJ1-5; 9 bases fit TRBD1. This CDR3 is 16 amino acids long. Germline values: CDR1 LNHDA, CDR2 SQIVND (reference sequence). V lost 1 base to trimming and J lost 6 bases; unmatched junction nucleotides: 7. Here the CDR3 DNA reads TGTGCCAGTAGTATAGGGGGGACAGGGTCAACTCAGCCCCAGCATTTT. Translating gives CASSIGGTGSTQPQHF.

This clonotype was counted many times. The gene calls are TRBV19 and TRBJ1-1; maybe TRBD1 (5 bases). CDR3 size: 14 residues. V was shortened by 7 bases and J by 0 bases, with 12 bases between the two germline ends. Germline V gene sequence: CDR1 LNHDA, CDR2 SQIVND (reference sequence). The CDR3 DNA sequence: TGTGCCAGTATTACGACAGAGATGAACACTGAAGCTTTCTTT. Translation gives CASITTEMNTEAFF.

This clonotype showed up many times. The V call is TRBV10-1, the J call TRBJ1-1; D unresolved. Trimming took 5 bases from V and 1 from J, leaving 11 bases between them. Germline V gene sequence: CDR1 WNHNN, CDR2 SYGVQD (reference sequence). The CDR3 extends over 14 amino acids. CDR3 in DNA: TGCGCCAGCAGTTCGACTCGAAGGAACACTGAAGCTTTCTTT. As protein: CASSSTRRNTEAFF.

In this sample, this clonotype turned up a few times. The chain uses TRBV5-6 and TRBJ2-7; 12 bases are a match to TRBD1. Germline CDR1 reads SGHDT; CDR2 reads YYEEEE. The CDR3 is 14 amino acids. Trimming took 1 base from V and 6 from J; bases not matched to a gene: 2. CDR3 DNA sequence: TGTGCCAGCAGCTTGCTGGGACAGGGGGCCGAGCAGTACTTC. It encodes CASSLLGQGAEQYF. The full variable domain, in which reference TRBV5-6 and TRBJ2-7 provide the parts outside the CDR3, is DAGVTQSPTHLIKTRGQQVTLRCSPKSGHDTVSWYQQALGQGPQFIFQYYEEEERQRGNFPDRFSGHQFPNYSSELNVNALLLGDSALYLCASSLLGQGAEQYFGPGTRLTVT.

This clonotype was detected many times. In DNA form, the CDR3 reads TGCAGTGCTAGGGAGGGGGCAGAAACTGAAGCTTTCTTT. Protein product: CSAREGAETEAFF. This chain uses TRBV20-1 with TRBJ1-1; 7 nucleotides match TRBD1. CDR1 and CDR2 from the germline V gene are DFQATT and SNEGSKA (reference sequence). J gave up 5 bases and V 3 bases, and 6 bases lay outside the gene matches. The CDR3 runs 13 residues.

This clonotype was recorded many times. The chain uses TRBV6-1 and TRBJ2-3; 8 bases map to TRBD1. CDR1 and CDR2 from the germline V gene are MNHNS and SASEGT. The CDR3 is 17 residues long. V was clipped by 7 bases and J by 8 bases; unmatched bases: 20. In nucleotides, the CDR3 is TGTGCCAGCACGCGCCCCCTCGGGACAGGAACTGAGGGTACGCAGTATTTT. Translation gives CASTRPLGTGTEGTQYF.

This chain links TRBV6-2 or TRBV6-3 with TRBJ2-1, with TRBD2 as a possible D gene (6 bases). V was clipped by 3 bases and J by 3 bases, with 12 bases between them. Germline assignment: CDR1 MNHEY and CDR2 SVGEGT. This CDR3 spans 15 amino acids. CDR3 sequence reads: CASSYSAGDYNEQFF. CDR3 nucleotides: TGTGCCAGCAGTTATTCAGCGGGTGACTACAATGAGCAGTTCTTC.

The V and J genes are TRBV27 and TRBJ2-2; D call uncertain. This CDR3 is 14 amino acids long. V was shortened by 4 bases and J by 7 bases, with 13 bases between the two germline ends. The germline CDR1 and CDR2 sequences are MNHEY and SMNVEV (reference sequence). The CDR3 bases are TGTGCCAGCAGTTCGGAGAGACGAAGCGGGGAGCTGTTTTTT. Its protein product is CASSSERRSGELFF.

This clonotype was counted at least ten times. The chain has TRBV7-6 and TRBJ2-2; 9 nucleotides match TRBD2. The CDR3 sequence is 15 residues long. Germline V lookup: CDR1 SGHVS, CDR2 FNYEAQ. Trimming removed 5 bases from V and 7 bases from J; junction bases left unmatched: 8. CDR3 loop: CASSGLAGADGELFF. The CDR3 DNA reads as TGTGCCAGCAGCGGTTTAGCGGGAGCGGACGGGGAGCTGTTTTTT.

With respect to this clonotype: This is likely an artifact of a read error, given a far larger clone one base away. The V gene is TRBV7-2, the J gene TRBJ1-1, with D possibly matching TRBD1 (6 bases). V gave up 5 bases and J gave up 4 bases, with 20 bases separating them. This CDR3 has 16 residues. Germline V gene lookup returns CDR1 SGHTA and CDR2 FQGNSA. The CDR3 region is CASSPGGGAKGTEAFF. As DNA, the CDR3 is TGTGCCAGCAGCCCTGGGGGGGGGGCTAAGGGCACTGAAGCTTTCTTT.

As concerns this clonotype: A single base separates this from a much larger clone, so it may be a read error. The chain couples TRBV2 to TRBJ1-2, with 7 bases fitting TRBD1. The CDR3 covers 15 residues. Germline values: CDR1 SNHLY, CDR2 FYNNEI. The CDR3 coding sequence is TGTGCCAGCAGAGAAGGAAGGAGGGGGCTCCTTGGCTACACCTTC. It specifies CASREGRRGLLGYTF.

This clonotype was counted between two and nine times. A read error may be the cause here, since a much bigger clone is one base away. The gene calls are TRBV7-8 and TRBJ2-7; 8 nucleotides line up with TRBD1. This CDR3 comprises 13 residues. Germline V gene lookup returns CDR1 SGHVS and CDR2 FQNEAQ. The CDR3 nucleotides read TGTACCAGCAGCTTGGACAGGGACTACGAGCAGTACTTC. Protein sequence: CTSSLDRDYEQYF.

Many counts were recorded for this clonotype. The rearrangement joins TRBV5-1 to TRBJ2-7, with TRBD1 matching 7 bases. J gave up 4 bases and V 2 bases, and 6 bases lay outside the gene matches. The CDR3 spans 14 residues. Germline V gene lookup returns CDR1 SGHRS and CDR2 YFSETQ. The CDR3 coding sequence is TGCGCCAGCAGCTTCGGGCAGGGGGTATACGAGCAGTACTTC. Residues: CASSFGQGVYEQYF.

The chain joins TRBV4-1 to TRBJ2-6; D gene uncertain. Trimming left V 3 bases short and J 4 bases short, with 7 bases between. The germline V gene encodes CDR1 MGHRA and CDR2 YSYEKL. CDR3 length equals 14 residues. The CDR3 coding sequence is TGCGCCAGCAGCCAGGGTACCGGGGCCAACGTCCTGACTTTC. The encoded protein is CASSQGTGANVLTF.

This clonotype came up many times. The V call is TRBV13, the J call TRBJ2-2; 15 bases are shared with TRBD2. The CDR3 spans 17 residues. Germline loops: CDR1 PRHDT, CDR2 FYEKMQ (reference sequence). With 4 bases clipped from V and 5 bases from J, the junction kept 5 bases outside the gene matches. DNA of the CDR3: TGTGCCAGCAGCTCCGGGGGACTAGCGGGAGGAACCGGGGAGCTGTTTTTT. Translation: CASSSGGLAGGTGELFF.

Within the sample, this clonotype is medium-sized (0.01 to 0.1%). This chain connects TRBV11-3 to TRBJ1-1, with D maybe TRBD1 (5 bases). The germline V gene has CDR1 SGHNT and CDR2 YENEEA. V dropped 5 bases and J dropped 1 base, with 11 bases sitting between them. The CDR3 contains 14 residues. CDR3 residues: CASSETAGNTEAFF. CDR3 bases: TGTGCCAGCAGCGAGACAGCCGGGAACACTGAAGCTTTCTTT.

This clonotype was detected ten times or more. The chain links TRBV5-1 to TRBJ2-1; TRBD2 aligns across 8 bases. The CDR3 covers 14 residues. Unmatched junction bases numbered 7, after V lost 5 bases and J lost 6 bases. Germline CDR1 is SGHRS and CDR2 is YFSETQ. The CDR3 DNA reads as TGCGCCAGCAGTCTGGCTAGCGGGTTCAATGAGCAGTTCTTC. Its translation is CASSLASGFNEQFF.

As to this clonotype: This could be a read error, since a much larger clone is one nucleotide away. The chain couples TRBV18 to TRBJ2-1, with D possibly TRBD1 on 6 matching bases. The CDR3 has 13 residues. Per the germline V gene, CDR1 is KGHSH and CDR2 is LQKENI. CDR3 in amino acids: CVSSRATGPEQFF. In nucleotides, the CDR3 is TGTGTCAGCTCACGGGCTACAGGGCCTGAGCAGTTCTTC.